Shown below are 14 T cell receptor beta chains from a single sample sequenced in a study of blood T cell repertoires in COVID-19. Profiled with immunoSEQ multiplex PCR; TCRdb holds only in-frame clones, not every one. The table lists roughly 130,000 clones, 70% to 90% of them singletons. Sequenced material: peripheral blood. The receptors come from a woman in her fifties or sixties with acute or convalescent COVID-19.

This rearrangement joins TRBV24-1 to TRBJ1-2, with TRBD1 matching 9 bases. CDR3 length: 15 residues. V gave up 4 bases and J gave up 7 bases; unmatched junction bases: 9. Germline V CDR1 and CDR2: KGHDR, SFDVKD. The CDR3 DNA sequence: TGTGCCACCAGTGACCCGGGACAGGGTATGGGTGGCTACACCTTC. Translated, it gives CATSDPGQGMGGYTF.

This chain joins TRBV5-6 and TRBJ1-3; tentatively, D is TRBD1 (5 bases). From germline, CDR1 is SGHDT and CDR2 YYEEEE. The V gene lost 5 bases and the J gene lost 0 bases, with 18 bases spanning the gap. The CDR3 totals 17 residues. CDR3 in amino acids: CASSPLEGAFSGNTIYF. The DNA of the CDR3 is TGTGCCAGCAGTCCACTGGAAGGGGCCTTCTCTGGAAACACCATATATTTT.

The CDR3 sequence: CASSPPFSGRGTGELFF. CDR3 DNA: TGTGCCAGCAGCCCCCCTTTTAGCGGGAGGGGTACCGGGGAGCTGTTTTTT. The chain combines TRBV3-1 (or the pseudogene TRBV3-2) with TRBJ2-2; TRBD2 matches 11 bases. V lost 4 bases and J lost 5; bases outside the gene matches: 9. Germline CDR1 is LGHDT and CDR2 is YNNKEL (reference sequence). The CDR3 runs 17 residues.

The rearrangement uses TRBV28 and TRBJ1-4; D is unresolved. The length of the CDR3 is 12 residues. V was shortened by 8 bases and J by 5 bases, with 9 bases between the two germline ends. Germline CDR1 reads MDHEN; CDR2 reads SYDVKM. Written as DNA, the CDR3 is TGTGCCAGCGGGCGACAAAATGAAAAACTGTTTTTT. This translates into CASGRQNEKLFF. The variable domain in full, with the rest retrieved from reference TRBV28 and TRBJ1-4, is DVKVTQSSRYLVKRTGEKVFLECVQDMDHENMFWYRQDPGLGLRLIYFSYDVKMKEKGDIPEGYSVSREKKERFSLILESASTNQTSMYLCASGRQNEKLFFGSGTQLSVL.

CDR3 sequence reads: CASTLGGNEKLFF. For the CDR3, the DNA is TGTGCCAGCACTTTGGGGGGGAATGAAAAACTGTTTTTT. The chain recombines TRBV21-1 with TRBJ1-4. TRBV21-1 is reported as a pseudogene. The CDR3 contains 13 residues.

This chain links TRBV9 with TRBJ1-2, with 7 bases matching TRBD1. The V gene's germline CDR1 is SGDLS and CDR2 YYNGEE. V shed 0 bases and J 5 bases; nucleotides not matched to a gene: 7. CDR3 size: 15 residues. The CDR3 nucleotides read TGTGCCAGCAGCGTAGAGTCCGGACAGGCTTATGGCTACACCTTC. It encodes CASSVESGQAYGYTF.

The gene calls are TRBV3-1 (or the pseudogene TRBV3-2) and TRBJ1-1; D uncertain. Per the germline V gene, CDR1 is LGHDT and CDR2 is YNNKEL (reference sequence). V lost 4 bases to trimming and J lost 3 bases, with 9 bases between them. The CDR3 has 13 residues. This chain's CDR3 is CASSPSGDTEAFF. The CDR3, as DNA: TGTGCCAGCAGCCCTTCCGGGGACACTGAAGCTTTCTTT.

The chain recombines TRBV9 with TRBJ2-3; 7 bases fit TRBD2. The CDR3 has 15 amino acids. V trimming: 4 bases; J trimming: 2 bases; junction bases outside the gene matches: 7. CDR1 and CDR2 from the germline V gene are SGDLS and YYNGEE. CDR3 in DNA: TGTGCCAGCAGCCCAGGACTAGGATACACAGATACGCAGTATTTT. Protein sequence: CASSPGLGYTDTQYF.

This chain connects TRBV7-2 to TRBJ2-7; perhaps TRBD2 as D (5 bases). Trimming cost V 5 bases and J 0 bases, with 17 bases left between them. The length of the CDR3 is 16 residues. Germline CDR1 and CDR2: SGHTA and FQGNSA. For the CDR3, the DNA is TGTGCCAGCAGCCTAGTGGGCGGGTATAGCTCCTACGAGCAGTACTTC. It codes for CASSLVGGYSSYEQYF.

The chain combines TRBV5-4 with TRBJ1-1, with 7 bases lining up with TRBD1. The CDR3 covers 13 residues. The V segment lost 4 bases and the J segment 4 bases; nucleotides outside the gene matches: 4. The V gene's germline CDR1 is SGHNT and CDR2 YYREEE (reference sequence). CDR3 DNA sequence: TGTGCCAGCAGCGTGACAGGGCGCACTGAAGCTTTCTTT. Translating gives CASSVTGRTEAFF.

The rearrangement links TRBV7-9 to TRBJ2-1; D is perhaps TRBD2 (6 bases). V was pared by 5 bases and J by 9 bases, with 14 bases between. This CDR3 is 13 amino acids long. Germline loops: CDR1 SEHNR, CDR2 FQNEAQ (reference sequence). CDR3 DNA sequence: TGTGCCAGCAGCCTCTCCCTAGCGATTGAGCAGTTCTTC. Translated, it gives CASSLSLAIEQFF.

This clone was detected once. J is TRBJ2-2 and V is TRBV28; 8 bases agree with TRBD1. This CDR3 region has 17 residues. J lost 2 bases, V lost 5 bases, and 10 bases had no gene match. Germline CDR1 MDHEN, CDR2 SYDVKM. CDR3: CASSQPRQGFNTGELFF. The CDR3 DNA is TGTGCCAGCAGTCAGCCACGACAGGGGTTCAACACCGGGGAGCTGTTTTTT.

This chain connects TRBV9 to TRBJ2-3; D gene unclear. V shed 0 bases and J shed 4 bases, with 12 bases lying between them. The CDR3 length is 15 residues. Per the germline V gene, CDR1 is SGDLS and CDR2 is YYNGEE. CDR3 DNA sequence: TGTGCCAGCAGCGTAGGGTCCTACTCCTCAGATACGCAGTATTTT. Protein product: CASSVGSYSSDTQYF.

J is TRBJ1-5 and V is TRBV2; no clear D. Germline-derived CDR1 and CDR2 are SNHLY and FYNNEI. Between the trimmed V and J ends, which lost 7 bases and 2 bases, there was a span of 15 bases. The CDR3 is 15 amino acids. CDR3: CASTPVGFGNQPQHF. CDR3 DNA sequence: TGTGCCAGCACTCCGGTGGGCTTCGGCAATCAGCCCCAGCATTTT.